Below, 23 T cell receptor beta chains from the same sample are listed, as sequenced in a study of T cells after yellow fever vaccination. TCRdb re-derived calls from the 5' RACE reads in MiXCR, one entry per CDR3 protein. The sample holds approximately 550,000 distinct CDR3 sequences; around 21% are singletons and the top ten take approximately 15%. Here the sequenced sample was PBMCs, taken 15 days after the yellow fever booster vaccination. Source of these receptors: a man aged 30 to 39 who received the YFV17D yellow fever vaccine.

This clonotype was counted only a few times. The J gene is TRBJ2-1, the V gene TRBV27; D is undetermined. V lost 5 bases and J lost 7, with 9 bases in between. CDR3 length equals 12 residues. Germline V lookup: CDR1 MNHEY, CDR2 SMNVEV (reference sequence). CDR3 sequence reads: CASSATWNEQFF. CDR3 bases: TGTGCCAGCAGTGCTACTTGGAATGAGCAGTTCTTC.

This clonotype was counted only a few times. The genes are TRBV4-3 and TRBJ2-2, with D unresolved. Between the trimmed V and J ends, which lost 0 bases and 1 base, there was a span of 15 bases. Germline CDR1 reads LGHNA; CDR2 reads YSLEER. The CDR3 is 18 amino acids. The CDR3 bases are TGCGCCAGCAGCCAAGAAAGGATTCGGGTTGGGAACACCGGGGAGCTGTTTTTT. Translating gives CASSQERIRVGNTGELFF.

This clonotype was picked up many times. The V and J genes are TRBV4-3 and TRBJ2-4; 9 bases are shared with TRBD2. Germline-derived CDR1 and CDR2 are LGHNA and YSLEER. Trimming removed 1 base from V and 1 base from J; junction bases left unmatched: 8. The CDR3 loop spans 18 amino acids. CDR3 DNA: TGCGCCAGCAGCCAAGTACTAGCGGGTATCTCGGCCAAAAACATTCAGTACTTC. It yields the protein CASSQVLAGISAKNIQYF.

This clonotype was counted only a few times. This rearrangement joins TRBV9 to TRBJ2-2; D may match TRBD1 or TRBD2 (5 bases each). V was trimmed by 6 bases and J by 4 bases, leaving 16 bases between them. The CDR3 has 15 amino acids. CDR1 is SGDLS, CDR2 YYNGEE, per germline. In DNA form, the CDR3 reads TGTGCCAGCACCTACCAACTTGGGGGCACCGGGGAGCTGTTTTTT. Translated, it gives CASTYQLGGTGELFF.

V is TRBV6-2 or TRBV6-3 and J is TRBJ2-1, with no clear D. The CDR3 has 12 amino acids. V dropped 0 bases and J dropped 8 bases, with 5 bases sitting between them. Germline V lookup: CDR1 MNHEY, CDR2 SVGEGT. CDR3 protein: CASSYSRYEQFF. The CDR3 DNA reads TGTGCCAGCAGTTACTCTAGATATGAGCAGTTCTTC.

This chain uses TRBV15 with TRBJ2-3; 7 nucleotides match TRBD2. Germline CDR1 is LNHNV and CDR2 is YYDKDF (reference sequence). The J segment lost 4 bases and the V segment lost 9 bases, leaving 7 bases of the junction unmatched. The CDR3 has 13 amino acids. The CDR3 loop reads CATGLLVADTQYF. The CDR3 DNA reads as TGTGCCACGGGACTACTTGTAGCAGATACGCAGTATTTT.

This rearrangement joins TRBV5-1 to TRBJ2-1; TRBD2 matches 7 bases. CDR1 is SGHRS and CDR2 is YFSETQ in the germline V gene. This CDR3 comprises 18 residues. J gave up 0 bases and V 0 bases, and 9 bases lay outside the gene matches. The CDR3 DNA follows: TGCGCCAGCAGCTTGGTTCCGGGACTACTCTCCTCCTACAATGAGCAGTTCTTC. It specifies CASSLVPGLLSSYNEQFF.

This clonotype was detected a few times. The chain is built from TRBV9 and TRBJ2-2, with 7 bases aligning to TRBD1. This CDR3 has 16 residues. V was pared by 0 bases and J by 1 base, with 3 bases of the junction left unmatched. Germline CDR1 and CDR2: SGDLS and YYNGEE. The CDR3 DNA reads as TGTGCCAGCAGCGTAGATTGGACAGGGAACACCGGGGAGCTGTTTTTT. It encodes CASSVDWTGNTGELFF.

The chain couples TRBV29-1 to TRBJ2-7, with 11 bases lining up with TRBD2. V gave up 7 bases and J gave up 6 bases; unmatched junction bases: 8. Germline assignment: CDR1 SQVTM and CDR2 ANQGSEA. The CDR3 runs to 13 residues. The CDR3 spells CSAGLAGPLEQYF. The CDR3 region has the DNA TGCAGCGCTGGACTAGCGGGCCCCCTCGAGCAGTACTTC.

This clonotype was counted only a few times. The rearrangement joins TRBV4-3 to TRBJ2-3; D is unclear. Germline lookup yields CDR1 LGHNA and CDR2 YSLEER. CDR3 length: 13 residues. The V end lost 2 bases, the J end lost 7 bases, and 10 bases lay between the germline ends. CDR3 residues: CASSQSPSHTQYF. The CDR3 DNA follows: TGCGCCAGCAGCCAATCTCCGAGCCATACGCAGTATTTT.

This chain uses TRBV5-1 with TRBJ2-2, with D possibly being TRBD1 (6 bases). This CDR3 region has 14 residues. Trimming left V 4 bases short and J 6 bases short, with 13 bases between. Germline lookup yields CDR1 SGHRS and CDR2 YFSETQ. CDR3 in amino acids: CASSGTGFAGELFF. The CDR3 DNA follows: TGCGCCAGCAGCGGAACAGGGTTTGCCGGGGAGCTGTTTTTT.

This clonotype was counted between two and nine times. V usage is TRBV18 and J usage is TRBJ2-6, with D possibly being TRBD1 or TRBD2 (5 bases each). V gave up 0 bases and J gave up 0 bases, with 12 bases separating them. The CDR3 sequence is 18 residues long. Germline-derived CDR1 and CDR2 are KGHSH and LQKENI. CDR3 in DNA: TGTGCCAGCTCACCACCGGGACGGCTGATCTCTGGGGCCAACGTCCTGACTTTC. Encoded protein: CASSPPGRLISGANVLTF. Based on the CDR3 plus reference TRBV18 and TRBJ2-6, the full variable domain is NAGVMQNPRHLVRRRGQEARLRCSPMKGHSHVYWYRQLPEEGLKFMVYLQKENIIDESGMPKERFSAEFPKEGPSILRIQQVVRGDSAAYFCASSPPGRLISGANVLTFGAGSRLTVL.

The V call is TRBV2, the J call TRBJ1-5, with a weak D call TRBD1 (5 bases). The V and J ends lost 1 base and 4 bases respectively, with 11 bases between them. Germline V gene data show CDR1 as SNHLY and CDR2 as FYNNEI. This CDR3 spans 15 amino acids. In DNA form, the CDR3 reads TGTGCCAGCAGTGAAGTGGGGACCCTAAATCAGCCCCAGCATTTT. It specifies CASSEVGTLNQPQHF.

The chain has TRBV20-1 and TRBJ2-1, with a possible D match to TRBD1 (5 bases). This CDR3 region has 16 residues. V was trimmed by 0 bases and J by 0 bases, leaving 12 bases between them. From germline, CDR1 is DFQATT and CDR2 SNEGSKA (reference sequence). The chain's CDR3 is CSARDPRGPSYNEQFF. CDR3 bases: TGCAGTGCTAGAGATCCTAGGGGCCCCTCCTACAATGAGCAGTTCTTC.

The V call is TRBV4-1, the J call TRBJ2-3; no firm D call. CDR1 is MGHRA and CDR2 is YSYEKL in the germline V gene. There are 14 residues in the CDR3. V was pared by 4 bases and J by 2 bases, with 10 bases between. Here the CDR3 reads CASSPSEATDTQYF. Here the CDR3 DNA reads TGCGCCAGCAGCCCATCCGAGGCCACAGATACGCAGTATTTT.

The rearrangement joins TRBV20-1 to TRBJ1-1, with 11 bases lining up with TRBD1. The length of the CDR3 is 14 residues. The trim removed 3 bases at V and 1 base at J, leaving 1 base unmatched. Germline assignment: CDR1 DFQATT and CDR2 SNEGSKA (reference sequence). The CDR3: CSASGTGGNTEAFF. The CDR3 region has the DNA TGCAGTGCTAGTGGGACAGGGGGGAACACTGAAGCTTTCTTT.

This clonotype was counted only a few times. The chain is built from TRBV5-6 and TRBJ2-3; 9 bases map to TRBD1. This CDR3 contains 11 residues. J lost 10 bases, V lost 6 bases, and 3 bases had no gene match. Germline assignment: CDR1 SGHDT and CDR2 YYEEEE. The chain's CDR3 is CASMGQGAQYF. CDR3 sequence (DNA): TGTGCCAGCATGGGACAGGGTGCGCAGTATTTT.

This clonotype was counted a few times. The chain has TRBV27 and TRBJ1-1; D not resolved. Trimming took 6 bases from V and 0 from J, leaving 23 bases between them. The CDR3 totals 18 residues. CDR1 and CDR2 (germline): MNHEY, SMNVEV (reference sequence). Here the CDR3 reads CASSHKAPGSHMNTEAFF. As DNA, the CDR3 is TGTGCCAGCAGCCATAAAGCTCCGGGCTCCCACATGAACACTGAAGCTTTCTTT.

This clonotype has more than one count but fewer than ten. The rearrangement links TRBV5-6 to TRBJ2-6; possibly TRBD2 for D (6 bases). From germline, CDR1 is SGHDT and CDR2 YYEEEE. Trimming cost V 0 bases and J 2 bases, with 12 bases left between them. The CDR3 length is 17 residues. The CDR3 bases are TGTGCCAGCAGCTTGGCCGGAGGGCCTGCTGGGGCCAACGTCCTGACTTTC. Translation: CASSLAGGPAGANVLTF.

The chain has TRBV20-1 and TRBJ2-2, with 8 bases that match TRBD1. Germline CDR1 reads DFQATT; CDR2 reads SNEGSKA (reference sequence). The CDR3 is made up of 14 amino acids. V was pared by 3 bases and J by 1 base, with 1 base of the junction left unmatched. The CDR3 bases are TGCAGTGCTAGCGGACAGGGGAACACCGGGGAGCTGTTTTTT. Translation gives CSASGQGNTGELFF.

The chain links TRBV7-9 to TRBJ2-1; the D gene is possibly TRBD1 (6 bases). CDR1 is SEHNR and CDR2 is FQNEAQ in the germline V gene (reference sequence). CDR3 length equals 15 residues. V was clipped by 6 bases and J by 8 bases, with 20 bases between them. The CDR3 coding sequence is TGTGCCAGCAGGATACAAGGGGGTCCGTTCGATGAGCAGTTCTTC. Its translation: CASRIQGGPFDEQFF.

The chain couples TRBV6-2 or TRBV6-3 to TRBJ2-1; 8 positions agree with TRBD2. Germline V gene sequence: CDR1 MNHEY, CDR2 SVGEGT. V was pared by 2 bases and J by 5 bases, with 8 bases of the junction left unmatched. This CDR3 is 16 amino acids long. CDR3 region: CASSYVGLGVNNEQFF. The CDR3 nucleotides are TGTGCCAGCAGTTACGTGGGACTAGGCGTCAACAATGAGCAGTTCTTC.

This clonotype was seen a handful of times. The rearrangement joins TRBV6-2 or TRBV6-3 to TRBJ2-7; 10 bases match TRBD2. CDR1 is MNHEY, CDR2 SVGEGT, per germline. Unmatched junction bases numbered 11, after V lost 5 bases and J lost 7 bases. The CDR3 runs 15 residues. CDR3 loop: CASSPRIAGGGEQYF. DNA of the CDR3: TGTGCCAGCAGTCCCCGGATAGCGGGAGGCGGAGAGCAGTACTTC.